This is a list of T cell receptor beta chains from one sample in a study of cytomegalovirus exposure and HLA in healthy donors. TCRdb keeps only in-frame clones here, not all; method: immunoSEQ multiplex PCR. The repertoire holds some 93,000 clones, with roughly a tenth as singletons. Sample: PBMCs. The receptors stem from a man aged 50-59 years in good health and CMV-seropositive. Each CDR3 is given with its conserved first and last residue. The order of the fields is clone size, D gene, J gene, V gene, CDR3 DNA, CDR3 protein. A D gene is named only where the DNA matches it firmly. Only part of the rows carry a size: once, few, many, or a class if the clone is expanded.

abundance: few
d_gene: -
j_gene: TRBJ1-2
v_gene: TRBV7-9
CDR3nt: TGTGCCAGCAGCTTAGCGAACAGGGATGGCTACACCTTC
CDR3aa: CASSLANRDGYTF

abundance: few
d_gene: -
j_gene: TRBJ1-4
v_gene: TRBV5-6
CDR3nt: TGTGCCAGCAGCCCACAGGGTGACGATGAAAAACTGTTTTTT
CDR3aa: CASSPQGDDEKLFF

abundance: -
d_gene: -
j_gene: TRBJ2-3
v_gene: TRBV6-5
CDR3nt: TGTGCCAGCAGTAACTTGGACTACACAGATACGCAGTATTTT
CDR3aa: CASSNLDYTDTQYF

abundance: few
d_gene: -
j_gene: TRBJ2-3
v_gene: TRBV27
CDR3nt: TGTGCCAGCAGTTTACTAACGGGATCCGATACGCAGTATTTT
CDR3aa: CASSLLTGSDTQYF

abundance: -
d_gene: -
j_gene: TRBJ2-1
v_gene: TRBV28
CDR3nt: TGTGCCAGCAGCCGGGGGAGTATATACTCCTACAATGAGCAGTTCTTC
CDR3aa: CASSRGSIYSYNEQFF

abundance: -
d_gene: -
j_gene: TRBJ1-2
v_gene: TRBV14
CDR3nt: TGTGCCAGCAGCTCGCAGGGGAACTATGGCTACACCTTC
CDR3aa: CASSSQGNYGYTF

abundance: many
d_gene: TRBD1
j_gene: TRBJ2-3
v_gene: TRBV9
CDR3nt: TGTGCCAGCAGCTTGGCCGGGACAGACGTCACAGATACGCAGTATTTT
CDR3aa: CASSLAGTDVTDTQYF

abundance: many
d_gene: TRBD1
j_gene: TRBJ2-3
v_gene: TRBV2
CDR3nt: TGTGCCAGCAGGTCGACAGGGCCTACAGATACGCAGTATTTT
CDR3aa: CASRSTGPTDTQYF

abundance: -
d_gene: TRBD1
j_gene: TRBJ2-2
v_gene: TRBV4-3
CDR3nt: TGCGCCAGCAGCCAAGGACAGGGGGCAGGCACCGGGGAGCTGTTTTTT
CDR3aa: CASSQGQGAGTGELFF

abundance: -
d_gene: TRBD1
j_gene: TRBJ1-2
v_gene: TRBV27
CDR3nt: TGTGCCAGCAGCTCCCTGGGGACAGGGAACTATGGCTACACCTTC
CDR3aa: CASSSLGTGNYGYTF

abundance: -
d_gene: TRBD1
j_gene: TRBJ2-1
v_gene: TRBV6-5
CDR3nt: TGTGCCAGCAGTTACTCGACAGGGGGCGGGTATGAGCAGTTCTTC
CDR3aa: CASSYSTGGGYEQFF

abundance: few
d_gene: -
j_gene: TRBJ1-2
v_gene: TRBV5-1
CDR3nt: TGCGCCAGCGGAGAACAAAACTATGGCTACACCTTC
CDR3aa: CASGEQNYGYTF

abundance: -
d_gene: TRBD2
j_gene: TRBJ2-7
v_gene: TRBV28
CDR3nt: TGTGCCAGCAGTTTAGGAGGGGGGCTAGCGGGAGAGGTAGGCGTCGAGCAGTACTTC
CDR3aa: CASSLGGGLAGEVGVEQYF

abundance: few
d_gene: TRBD1
j_gene: TRBJ1-4
v_gene: TRBV29-1
CDR3nt: TGCAGCGTGTACGGGGGGACAGGGAGTGGAAAACTGTTTTTT
CDR3aa: CSVYGGTGSGKLFF

abundance: many
d_gene: -
j_gene: TRBJ2-6
v_gene: TRBV11-2
CDR3nt: TGTGCCAGCAGCCCTCAGGTCTCTGGGGCCAACGTCCTGACTTTC
CDR3aa: CASSPQVSGANVLTF

abundance: few
d_gene: -
j_gene: TRBJ2-7
v_gene: TRBV5-8
CDR3nt: TGTGCCAGCAGCTTGCACAGGGCTTACGAGCAGTACTTC
CDR3aa: CASSLHRAYEQYF

abundance: few
d_gene: -
j_gene: TRBJ2-1
v_gene: TRBV18
CDR3nt: TGTGCCAGCTCATCCACACCTCAGAGGTACAATGAGCAGTTCTTC
CDR3aa: CASSSTPQRYNEQFF

abundance: -
d_gene: TRBD2
j_gene: TRBJ2-1
v_gene: TRBV5-4
CDR3nt: TGTGCCAGCAGCTCCGGGACTAGCGGGAGGTCGCTTTTCTACAATGAGCAGTTCTTC
CDR3aa: CASSSGTSGRSLFYNEQFF

abundance: many
d_gene: TRBD2
j_gene: TRBJ2-7
v_gene: TRBV6-1
CDR3nt: TGTGCCAGCAGTGTGACTAGCGGCAGGTCGGCAGTAGGTTACGAGCAGTACTTC
CDR3aa: CASSVTSGRSAVGYEQYF

abundance: -
d_gene: -
j_gene: TRBJ1-2
v_gene: TRBV7-9
CDR3nt: TGTGCCAGCAGCTTCACCCAGGGGCAAGGCTACCCCTTC
CDR3aa: CASSFTQGQGYPF

abundance: few
d_gene: -
j_gene: TRBJ1-1
v_gene: TRBV7-2
CDR3nt: TGTGCCAGCAGCTTAGTCTCGCGGGGAACTGAAGCTTTCTTT
CDR3aa: CASSLVSRGTEAFF

abundance: -
d_gene: TRBD2
j_gene: TRBJ2-1
v_gene: TRBV30
CDR3nt: TGTGCCTGGAGTGGACTAGCGGACTACAATGAGCAGTTCTTC
CDR3aa: CAWSGLADYNEQFF

abundance: -
d_gene: -
j_gene: TRBJ2-5
v_gene: TRBV25-1
CDR3nt: TGTGCCAGCAGTGAATCGGGCAGGGGGGCCTTAGGGGAGACCCAGTACTTC
CDR3aa: CASSESGRGALGETQYF

abundance: -
d_gene: -
j_gene: TRBJ2-1
v_gene: TRBV10-2
CDR3nt: TGCGCCAGCAGTGACCTGCGGGTTCCCTACAATGAGCAGTTCTTC
CDR3aa: CASSDLRVPYNEQFF

abundance: few
d_gene: -
j_gene: TRBJ1-5
v_gene: TRBV28
CDR3nt: TGTGCCAGCAGGATTAGGTCGCGGGGATCCCGTAATCAGCCCCAGCATTTT
CDR3aa: CASRIRSRGSRNQPQHF

abundance: few
d_gene: TRBD2
j_gene: TRBJ2-2
v_gene: TRBV18
CDR3nt: TGTGCCAGCTCACCACCGGCTAGCGGAAACGACACTGAGATCACAACACACAACACCGGGGAGCTGTTTTTT
CDR3aa: CASSPPASGNDTEITTHNTGELFF